One sample yielded the 27 T cell receptor beta chains listed below, sequenced in a study of CD8 T cells in ankylosing spondylitis. Study observations and caveats: Blood of patients with ankylosing spondylitis appeared to be characterized by a TCR beta motif of roughly eight highly homologous variants.

TCRdb re-called the 5' RACE reads through MiXCR, storing one row per CDR3 protein. The sample lists 500,000 or so distinct CDR3 sequences; approximately 5.3% were seen once. For these TCRs, the target antigens are not known. The material sequenced was blood, either unsorted or a sorted T cell fraction (not recorded which). Every receptor here comes from a male donor with ankylosing spondylitis.

The table lists this clonotype with a few counts. The chain is built from TRBV3-1 and TRBJ1-4; D is ambiguous. This CDR3 has 15 amino acids. Germline assignment: CDR1 LGHDT and CDR2 YNNKEL (reference sequence). Trimming took off 1 base at V and 7 bases at J, with 13 bases between the two ends. In nucleotides, the CDR3 is TGTGCCAGCAGCCAAGCCATCGGGCCTAGTGAAAAACTGTTTTTT. It is translated as CASSQAIGPSEKLFF.

This clonotype has at least ten counts. The CDR3 region has the DNA TGTGCCAGCAGTTTCCGCATGACAGGGGGCGCGGGGCAGCCCCAGCATTTT. It encodes CASSFRMTGGAGQPQHF. This rearrangement joins TRBV28 to TRBJ1-5; 10 nucleotides agree with TRBD1. Trimming at V came to 3 bases and at J to 7 bases, leaving 12 bases not matched to a gene. The CDR3 is 17 residues long. Per the germline V gene, CDR1 is MDHEN and CDR2 is SYDVKM.

This clonotype was picked up a small number of times. The V and J genes are TRBV18 and TRBJ2-1; the D gene is possibly TRBD2 (6 bases). The V gene lost 2 bases and the J gene lost 2 bases, with 10 bases spanning the gap. The CDR3 sequence is 15 residues long. The germline CDR1 and CDR2 sequences are KGHSH and LQKENI. CDR3 sequence: CASSPISGPYNEQFF. CDR3 DNA: TGTGCCAGCTCACCAATTAGCGGACCCTACAATGAGCAGTTCTTC.

This clonotype was seen many times. V is TRBV27 and J is TRBJ2-3; TRBD1 matches at 11 bases. The V gene end was trimmed by 4 bases and the J gene end by 4 bases; junction bases not matched to a gene: 7. Germline V gives CDR1 MNHEY, CDR2 SMNVEV (reference sequence). This CDR3 contains 16 residues. The CDR3 is CASSSLPGQGADTQYF. The CDR3, as DNA: TGTGCCAGCAGTTCCCTACCGGGACAGGGGGCAGATACGCAGTATTTT.

Many counts were recorded for this clonotype. V is TRBV20-1 and J is TRBJ2-7, with 9 bases identical to TRBD2. With V trimmed by 3 bases and J by 4 bases, 7 bases remained unmatched. The V gene's germline CDR1 is DFQATT and CDR2 SNEGSKA (reference sequence). CDR3 length equals 14 residues. CDR3 bases: TGCAGTGCTAGTACGCGACTAGCGGAATACGAGCAGTACTTC. Encoded protein: CSASTRLAEYEQYF.

This clonotype appeared many times. The chain combines TRBV9 with TRBJ1-2, with a weak D call TRBD1 (5 bases). The CDR3 consists of 15 residues. Germline CDR1 SGDLS, CDR2 YYNGEE. Trimming removed 0 bases at V and 0 bases at J, with 9 bases between. The CDR3 DNA reads TGTGCCAGCAGCGTAGTTGGGGGTACTAACTATGGCTACACCTTC. As protein: CASSVVGGTNYGYTF.

This clonotype occurred many times. The chain employs TRBV6-1 and TRBJ2-1; TRBD2 agrees at 11 bases. The CDR3 is 14 residues long. The J segment lost 4 bases and the V segment lost 6 bases, leaving 2 bases of the junction unmatched. Looked up from germline, CDR1 is MNHNS and CDR2 is SASEGT. The CDR3 coding sequence is TGTGCCAGCAGCCGACTAGCGGGGTACAATGAGCAGTTCTTC. Its translation is CASSRLAGYNEQFF.

In this sample, this clonotype turned up many times. V gene TRBV25-1 combines with J gene TRBJ1-2, with D perhaps TRBD1 (5 bases). This CDR3 has 13 amino acids. In germline, CDR1 is MGHDK, CDR2 SYGVNS. V gave up 5 bases and J gave up 6 bases, with 13 bases separating them. The CDR3 protein is CASSLWGRDGYTF. CDR3 in DNA: TGTGCCAGCAGTTTGTGGGGGAGGGATGGCTACACCTTC.

In its sample, this clonotype was seen many times. The chain uses TRBV11-1 and TRBJ2-2; TRBD2 matches at 11 bases. Germline V gives CDR1 SGHAT, CDR2 FQDESV (reference sequence). This CDR3 region has 16 residues. Losses at the gene ends were 6 bases for V and 0 bases for J; bases not matched to a gene: 3. CDR3 DNA: TGTGCCAGCAGACGGGGACTAGCGGCGAACACCGGGGAGCTGTTTTTT. Translation gives CASRRGLAANTGELFF.

This clonotype occurred many times. The chain recombines TRBV6-1 with TRBJ2-7; perhaps TRBD1 as D (5 bases). From germline, CDR1 is MNHNS and CDR2 SASEGT. V was trimmed by 6 bases and J by 0 bases, leaving 12 bases between them. CDR3 size: 14 residues. The CDR3 sequence is CASSRQLNSYEQYF. CDR3 nucleotide sequence: TGTGCCAGCAGCCGACAGTTGAACTCCTACGAGCAGTACTTC.

The J gene is TRBJ1-1, the V gene TRBV20-1; D remains ambiguous. Trimming took off 2 bases at V and 3 bases at J, with 13 bases between the two ends. The CDR3 extends over 14 amino acids. Germline CDR1 and CDR2: DFQATT and SNEGSKA (reference sequence). The CDR3 sequence is CSARTQFFDTEAFF. DNA for the CDR3: TGCAGTGCTAGAACTCAGTTCTTCGACACTGAAGCTTTCTTT.

This clonotype was seen many times. This sequence joins TRBV7-2 and TRBJ2-5; D remains ambiguous. The CDR3 covers 14 residues. Between the trimmed V and J ends, which lost 5 bases and 5 bases, there was a span of 15 bases. Germline V gives CDR1 SGHTA, CDR2 FQGNSA. CDR3 DNA: TGTGCCAGCAGCCCCTTGAACGAAGGGGAGACCCAGTACTTC. Amino acid sequence: CASSPLNEGETQYF.

This clonotype appeared many times. The chain joins TRBV20-1 to TRBJ2-7; D is ambiguous. V lost 1 base and J 1 base, leaving 5 bases between the germline ends. The V gene's germline CDR1 is DFQATT and CDR2 SNEGSKA (reference sequence). The CDR3 runs to 12 residues. In DNA, the CDR3 is TGCAGTGCTAGAGTTCGTTCCTACGAGCAGTACTTC. It yields the protein CSARVRSYEQYF.

Turning to this clonotype: Without the conserved terminal phenylalanine or tryptophan, this CDR3 likely stems from a read error. V is TRBV5-6 and J is TRBJ2-7; the D gene is possibly TRBD1 (6 bases). This CDR3 has 14 amino acids. CDR1 SGHDT and CDR2 YYEEEE come from the germline V gene. The V gene lost 4 bases and the J gene lost 6 bases, with 17 bases spanning the gap. The CDR3 protein is CASSPALRGSEQYL. CDR3 nucleotides: TGTGCCAGCAGCCCCGCCCTCAGGGGAAGCGAGCAGTACCTC.

This clonotype was found many times. J is TRBJ1-1 and V is TRBV29-1; D may be TRBD1 (5 bases). This CDR3 is built from 13 residues. The V gene lost 3 bases and the J gene lost 5 bases, with 13 bases spanning the gap. Germline V gene data show CDR1 as SQVTM and CDR2 as ANQGSEA. The CDR3 spells CSVDIREGTEAFF. The CDR3 nucleotides read TGCAGCGTTGATATACGAGAGGGGACTGAAGCTTTCTTT.

Ten or more counts support this clonotype. The chain uses TRBV4-3 and TRBJ1-1; D gene ambiguous. This CDR3 is built from 15 residues. Germline V lookup: CDR1 LGHNA, CDR2 YSLEER. Trimming removed 1 base at V and 1 base at J, with 10 bases between. CDR3: CASSQVEGPNTEAFF. The CDR3 DNA sequence: TGCGCCAGCAGCCAAGTAGAGGGCCCGAACACTGAAGCTTTCTTT.

This clonotype occurred many times. V gene TRBV7-2 combines with J gene TRBJ1-1, with 8 bases that match TRBD1. This CDR3 is 16 amino acids long. The V segment lost 3 bases and the J segment 0 bases; nucleotides outside the gene matches: 6. Germline CDR1 SGHTA, CDR2 FQGNSA. The CDR3 nucleotides are TGTGCCAGCAGCTTTTCATCCAGGGGGCTGAACACTGAAGCTTTCTTT. This encodes CASSFSSRGLNTEAFF.

This clonotype was observed a handful of times. The V gene is TRBV2, the J gene TRBJ2-7; D remains ambiguous. Germline-derived CDR1 and CDR2 are SNHLY and FYNNEI. This CDR3 has 13 amino acids. V lost 7 bases and J lost 0, with 10 bases in between. The chain's CDR3 is CASTQDVSYEQYF. Here the CDR3 DNA reads TGTGCCAGCACTCAGGACGTCTCCTACGAGCAGTACTTC.

This clonotype was detected many times. The V and J genes are TRBV28 and TRBJ1-1; TRBD1 aligns across 8 bases. In germline, CDR1 is MDHEN, CDR2 SYDVKM. The CDR3 length is 14 residues. J was trimmed by 6 bases and V by 7 bases; bases with no gene match: 10. The CDR3 loop is CASIPTGEVPEAFF. CDR3 DNA sequence: TGTGCCAGCATCCCGACAGGGGAAGTGCCTGAAGCTTTCTTT.

The chain links TRBV11-1 to TRBJ2-1; 11 bases align to TRBD2. Germline-derived CDR1 and CDR2 are SGHAT and FQDESV (reference sequence). The CDR3 runs to 18 residues. V dropped 5 bases and J dropped 0; count of bases not matched to a gene: 9. As DNA, the CDR3 is TGTGCCAGCAGCAAAAGGGCTAGCGGGGGGAGCTCCTACAATGAGCAGTTCTTC. The encoded protein is CASSKRASGGSSYNEQFF. Full variable domain (outside the CDR3, taken from reference TRBV11-1 and TRBJ2-1): EAEVAQSPRYKITEKSQAVAFWCDPISGHATLYWYRQILGQGPELLVQFQDESVVDDSQLPKDRFSAERLKGVDSTLKIQPAELGDSAMYLCASSKRASGGSSYNEQFFGPGTRLTVL.

This clonotype was detected ten times or more. The chain joins TRBV29-1 to TRBJ1-1; unclear D gene. Germline CDR1 SQVTM, CDR2 ANQGSEA. This CDR3 has 12 amino acids. V lost 3 bases, J lost 1 base, and 6 bases lay in between. The DNA for the CDR3 is TGCAGCGTTGACGGGCAGAACACTGAAGCTTTCTTT. Translation gives CSVDGQNTEAFF. The entire variable domain, with the rest obtained from reference TRBV29-1 and TRBJ1-1, is as follows: SAVISQKPSRDICQRGTSLTIQCQVDSQVTMMFWYRQQPGQSLTLIATANQGSEATYESGFVIDKFPISRPNLTFSTLTVSNMSPEDSSIYLCSVDGQNTEAFFGQGTRLTVV.

This clonotype was picked up many times. The genes are TRBV4-1 and TRBJ2-1; 7 bases map to TRBD1. CDR1 is MGHRA, CDR2 YSYEKL, per germline. This CDR3 is 14 amino acids long. J gave up 1 base and V 8 bases, and 5 bases lay outside the gene matches. CDR3 coding DNA: TGCGCCAGCGGATCGACAGGGTCCTACAATGAGCAGTTCTTC. Amino acids: CASGSTGSYNEQFF.

In this sample, this clonotype turned up many times. The CDR3 loop is CASSEIWGQGDQYF. CDR3 coding DNA: TGTGCCAGCAGTGAAATTTGGGGACAGGGCGACCAGTACTTC. The chain carries TRBV25-1 and TRBJ2-5, with 9 positions matching TRBD1. The CDR3 runs 14 residues. V gave up 2 bases and J gave up 10 bases; unmatched junction bases: 8. CDR1 is MGHDK and CDR2 is SYGVNS in the germline V gene.

The gene calls are TRBV2 and TRBJ2-7; D gene unclear. This CDR3 is built from 12 residues. V gave up 7 bases and J gave up 5 bases, with 12 bases separating them. CDR1 is SNHLY, CDR2 FYNNEI, per germline. The CDR3 nucleotides read TGTGCCAGCATGGTTGCGAGGAACGAGCAGTACTTC. Its protein is CASMVARNEQYF.

The sample holds many counts of this clonotype. V is TRBV20-1 and J is TRBJ2-7; D remains unclear. The CDR3 contains 13 residues. In germline, CDR1 is DFQATT, CDR2 SNEGSKA (reference sequence). With 6 bases removed from V and 3 bases from J, the gap between germline ends came to 15 bases. The CDR3 DNA reads TGCAGTGCAACCCCGCGGCGGAACTACGAGCAGTACTTC. It translates to CSATPRRNYEQYF.

This clonotype has at least ten counts. This rearrangement joins TRBV5-1 to TRBJ2-3; D remains unclear. This CDR3 is built from 14 residues. CDR1 is SGHRS, CDR2 YFSETQ, per germline. With 5 bases removed from V and 1 base from J, the gap between germline ends came to 11 bases. The chain's CDR3 is CASSRTIRTDTQYF. DNA of the CDR3: TGCGCCAGCAGTCGGACCATTCGCACAGATACGCAGTATTTT.

This clonotype was counted at least ten times. The chain links TRBV29-1 to TRBJ1-2; maybe TRBD1 (5 bases). The CDR3 extends over 13 amino acids. Germline CDR1 is SQVTM and CDR2 is ANQGSEA. Trimming took off 3 bases at V and 6 bases at J, with 14 bases between the two ends. The DNA of the CDR3 is TGCAGCGTTGAGGAGGGACCCGTAGATGGCTACACCTTC. It specifies CSVEEGPVDGYTF.